The 24 T cell receptor beta chains reported below all come from one sample, sequenced in a study of blood T cell repertoires in COVID-19 (dated by TCRdb to 2019 to 2021). Library preparation employed the immunoSEQ multiplex PCR assay. TCRdb took this table from immuneACCESS and kept in-frame rearrangements with V and J called. Such tables lack part of the clones; where checked against another copy, unresolved V genes explain under half of the gap, and the rest is unexplained. Within this sample are fewer than 110,000 clones, with approximately 87% of them counted one time only. Around a tenth of the sample is held by the ten biggest clonotypes. Source material: peripheral blood. The receptors come from a woman between 25 and 40 years old with acute or convalescent COVID-19.

The chain is built from TRBV13 and TRBJ1-2; TRBD1 matches at 7 bases. The CDR3 loop spans 15 amino acids. Looked up from germline, CDR1 is PRHDT and CDR2 is FYEKMQ (reference sequence). V shed 0 bases, J shed 4 bases, and the junction held 5 bases outside the gene matches. The CDR3 spells CASSLGTGQSYGYTF. The CDR3 DNA is TGTGCCAGCAGCTTAGGAACGGGACAGAGCTATGGCTACACCTTC.

The rearrangement links TRBV28 to TRBJ2-7; 8 nucleotides align to TRBD1. This CDR3 contains 16 residues. Germline lookup yields CDR1 MDHEN and CDR2 SYDVKM. J was trimmed by 5 bases and V by 4 bases; bases with no gene match: 13. Here the CDR3 DNA reads TGTGCCAGCAGTTCCTGGGCTGGACAGGGAATCCACGAGCAGTACTTC. Encoded protein: CASSSWAGQGIHEQYF.

As to this clone: The same CDR3 arises from other DNA sequences in this sample as well. The DNA of the CDR3 is TGTGCCAGCAGCCGGACAGGCTCTGGAAACACCATATATTTT. It translates to CASSRTGSGNTIYF. The V and J genes are TRBV6-5 and TRBJ1-3; TRBD1 matches 7 bases. CDR1 MNHEY and CDR2 SVGAGI come from the germline V gene. CDR3 length: 14 amino acids. Germline trimming cut 6 bases from V and 0 bases from J; bases unmatched to any gene: 2.

The chain carries TRBV11-2 and TRBJ2-3, with 7 bases aligning to TRBD1. CDR3 length equals 16 residues. V lost 4 bases, J lost 3 bases, and 10 bases stayed unmatched. Germline V gene data show CDR1 as SGHAT and CDR2 as FQNNGV. CDR3 sequence reads: CASSSPRQGRTDTQYF. The DNA of the CDR3 is TGTGCCAGCAGCTCACCGAGACAGGGTCGAACAGATACGCAGTATTTT.

This sequence joins TRBV15 and TRBJ2-4; 7 bases map to TRBD2. J was trimmed by 0 bases and V by 0 bases; bases with no gene match: 14. This CDR3 comprises 20 residues. Germline V lookup: CDR1 LNHNV, CDR2 YYDKDF (reference sequence). The CDR3 coding sequence is TGTGCCACCAGCAGAGATCGAGGTGGGACGGGAGGCTTAGCCAAAAACATTCAGTACTTC. This encodes CATSRDRGGTGGLAKNIQYF. Using reference TRBV15 and TRBJ2-4 for the parts outside the CDR3, the full variable domain is DAMVIQNPRYQVTQFGKPVTLSCSQTLNHNVMYWYQQKSSQAPKLLFHYYDKDFNNEADTPDNFQSRRPNTSFCFLDIRSPGLGDTAMYLCATSRDRGGTGGLAKNIQYFGAGTRLSVL.

CDR3 DNA: TGTGCCTGCTGGGGAGGGGGGAACACTGAAGCTTTCTTT. Translated: CACWGGGNTEAFF. The rearrangement joins TRBV30 to TRBJ1-1; D is possibly TRBD1 (6 bases). The CDR3 has 13 residues. Germline V lookup: CDR1 GTSNPN, CDR2 SVGIG (reference sequence). The V end lost 6 bases, the J end lost 1 base, and 12 bases lay between the germline ends.

The chain carries TRBV21-1 and TRBJ2-3; the table's D gene call, TRBD1, was not cross checked with the DNA. TRBV21-1 is a documented pseudogene. This CDR3 has 17 amino acids. The CDR3 protein is CASSKDRTGKRPDTQYF. CDR3 nucleotides: TGTGCCAGCAGCAAAGACAGGACAGGGAAGCGGCCAGATACGCAGTATTTT.

The CDR3 reads CASSENGRSYEQYF. CDR3 DNA: TGTGCCAGCAGTGAAAATGGGAGGTCCTACGAGCAGTACTTC. V gene TRBV2 combines with J gene TRBJ2-7; D possibly corresponds to TRBD2 (6 bases). The CDR3 sequence is 14 residues long. The germline V and J ends were trimmed by 2 bases and 1 base, with 9 bases remaining between them. The germline CDR1 and CDR2 sequences are SNHLY and FYNNEI.

This chain uses TRBV5-1 with TRBJ2-1; D unresolved. Germline V gene lookup returns CDR1 SGHRS and CDR2 YFSETQ. Trimming removed 0 bases from V and 6 bases from J, with 19 bases in between. The CDR3 loop spans 17 amino acids. CDR3 DNA: TGCGCCAGCAGCTTGGACCGGAGACGAGAGAGGTCCAATGAGCAGTTCTTC. Its protein is CASSLDRRRERSNEQFF. The full variable domain, its missing parts supplied by reference TRBV5-1 and TRBJ2-1, is KAGVTQTPRYLIKTRGQQVTLSCSPISGHRSVSWYQQTPGQGLQFLFEYFSETQRNKGNFPGRFSGRQFSNSRSEMNVSTLELGDSALYLCASSLDRRRERSNEQFFGPGTRLTVL.

In DNA, the CDR3 is TGTGCCAGCAGTTGGGGGGTCCAGCCCCAGCATTTT. It encodes CASSWGVQPQHF. The V call is TRBV12-3 or TRBV12-4, the J call TRBJ1-5, with D possibly TRBD1 on 5 matching bases. The V end was cut by 4 bases, the J end by 7 bases, with 8 bases between. The CDR3 is 12 amino acids.

The CDR3 DNA is TGTGCCAGCAGCCCCCCGGGACTAGCGGGGGGGCAGCAGTATTTT. It specifies CASSPPGLAGGQQYF. The chain uses TRBV28 and TRBJ2-3; 16 bases are shared with TRBD2. This CDR3 contains 15 residues. V gave up 6 bases and J gave up 11 bases; unmatched junction bases: 8. The germline CDR1 and CDR2 sequences are MDHEN and SYDVKM.

The chain recombines TRBV28 with TRBJ1-2; 7 nucleotides match TRBD1. CDR3 length: 13 residues. V shed 9 bases and J 8 bases; nucleotides not matched to a gene: 12. The germline gives CDR1 MDHEN, CDR2 SYDVKM. In DNA form, the CDR3 reads TGTGCCAGTTATACCGGGACAGTAAACGGCTACACCTTC. Protein: CASYTGTVNGYTF.

The CDR3 loop is CASSTRSGELFF. CDR3 DNA sequence: TGTGCCAGTAGCACTAGATCCGGGGAGCTGTTTTTT. The J gene is TRBJ2-2, the V gene TRBV19, with D possibly matching TRBD2 (5 bases). Germline lookup yields CDR1 LNHDA and CDR2 SQIVND (reference sequence). CDR3 length: 12 amino acids. V gave up 6 bases and J gave up 6 bases, with 8 bases separating them.

This chain links TRBV27 with TRBJ1-1, with D maybe TRBD1 (5 bases). Germline values: CDR1 MNHEY, CDR2 SMNVEV (reference sequence). This CDR3 contains 16 residues. V was clipped by 3 bases and J by 1 base, with 15 bases between them. For the CDR3, the DNA is TGTGCCAGCAGTTTGGGCCGTACAGGTAGGAACACTGAAGCTTTCTTT. This translates into CASSLGRTGRNTEAFF.

The CDR3 sequence is CASDGTDEAFF. Here the CDR3 DNA reads TGTGCCAGCGACGGGACTGATGAAGCTTTCTTT. This chain links TRBV11-2 with TRBJ1-1; D perhaps matches TRBD1 (5 bases). Per the germline V gene, CDR1 is SGHAT and CDR2 is FQNNGV. The CDR3 loop spans 11 amino acids. V was pared by 8 bases and J by 7 bases, with 11 bases between.

This clone was seen just once. V usage is TRBV28 and J usage is TRBJ1-2; the match to TRBD1 covers 8 bases. Germline loops: CDR1 MDHEN, CDR2 SYDVKM. The CDR3 sequence is 14 residues long. V trimming: 3 bases; J trimming: 4 bases; junction bases outside the gene matches: 4. CDR3 coding DNA: TGTGCCAGCAGTTTCTCAGGGGGCAGCTATGGCTACACCTTC. This encodes CASSFSGGSYGYTF.

The chain carries TRBV19 and TRBJ1-5, with 9 bases lining up with TRBD1. V lost 6 bases to trimming and J lost 7 bases; unmatched junction nucleotides: 13. The germline gives CDR1 LNHDA, CDR2 SQIVND (reference sequence). This CDR3 is 16 amino acids long. The CDR3 loop reads CASRTWTGEGRQPQHF. In DNA, the CDR3 is TGTGCCAGTAGAACCTGGACAGGGGAAGGGAGACAGCCCCAGCATTTT.

The CDR3 region has the DNA TGCGCCAGCAGCTTGTGGTCCCCCGGGACAGGAGGGGCAGATACGCAGTATTTT. Translating gives CASSLWSPGTGGADTQYF. The rearrangement uses TRBV5-1 and TRBJ2-3; 8 bases align to TRBD1. Germline CDR1 and CDR2: SGHRS and YFSETQ. J gave up 4 bases and V 1 base, and 14 bases lay outside the gene matches. CDR3 size: 18 residues.

The rearrangement joins TRBV7-2 to TRBJ1-5, with 7 bases identical to TRBD1. In germline, CDR1 is SGHTA, CDR2 FQGNSA. V shed 6 bases and J 5 bases; nucleotides not matched to a gene: 7. The CDR3 consists of 14 residues. CDR3 sequence (DNA): TGTGCCAGCAGTCCTCGGACAGGTGATCAGCCCCAGCATTTT. This sequence encodes CASSPRTGDQPQHF.

V usage is TRBV18 and J usage is TRBJ1-6; 7 positions agree with TRBD1. The trim removed 10 bases at V and 8 bases at J, leaving 11 bases unmatched. This CDR3 is 14 amino acids long. Germline-derived CDR1 and CDR2 are KGHSH and LQKENI. This CDR3 reads CATSEQGMDSPLHF. The CDR3, as DNA: TGTGCCACTTCGGAACAGGGGATGGATTCACCCCTCCACTTT.

The chain joins TRBV6-5 to TRBJ1-2; D ambiguous. V dropped 5 bases and J dropped 3 bases, with 13 bases sitting between them. The CDR3 consists of 14 residues. Germline loops: CDR1 MNHEY, CDR2 SVGAGI. The DNA for the CDR3 is TGTGCCAGCAGTCTAACTGTTGGAGACTATGGCTACACCTTC. As protein: CASSLTVGDYGYTF.

CDR3 sequence: CASGLVIGSQGWQPQHF. DNA for the CDR3: TGTGCTAGTGGTTTGGTAATAGGGAGCCAAGGCTGGCAGCCCCAGCATTTT. The chain combines TRBV12-5 with TRBJ1-5; no definite D call. Trimming cost V 0 bases and J 7 bases, with 19 bases left between them. CDR3 length equals 17 residues. Germline loops: CDR1 LGHNT, CDR2 FRNRAP.

The V gene is TRBV18, the J gene TRBJ1-2; D might be TRBD1 (5 bases). CDR1 and CDR2 from the germline V gene are KGHSH and LQKENI. The V gene lost 3 bases and the J gene lost 6 bases, with 8 bases spanning the gap. The length of the CDR3 is 12 residues. CDR3 DNA: TGTGCCAGCTCACCCGGGACTGATGGCTACACCTTC. Its translation is CASSPGTDGYTF. Together with reference TRBV18 and TRBJ1-2, the CDR3 gives the full variable domain: NAGVMQNPRHLVRRRGQEARLRCSPMKGHSHVYWYRQLPEEGLKFMVYLQKENIIDESGMPKERFSAEFPKEGPSILRIQQVVRGDSAAYFCASSPGTDGYTFGSGTRLTVV.

V and J are TRBV30 and TRBJ1-2; 8 nucleotides agree with TRBD1. With V trimmed by 5 bases and J by 2 bases, 10 bases remained unmatched. Per germline, CDR1 GTSNPN and CDR2 SVGIG (reference sequence). The CDR3 has 15 residues. Here the CDR3 reads CAWARGQGTNYGYTF. The CDR3 nucleotides are TGTGCCTGGGCTCGCGGACAGGGAACCAACTATGGCTACACCTTC. The full variable domain, with the rest looked up from reference TRBV30 and TRBJ1-2, is SQTIHQWPATLVQPVGSPLSLECTVEGTSNPNLYWYRQAAGRGLQLLFYSVGIGQISSEVPQNLSASRPQDRQFILSSKKLLLSDSGFYLCAWARGQGTNYGYTFGSGTRLTVV.